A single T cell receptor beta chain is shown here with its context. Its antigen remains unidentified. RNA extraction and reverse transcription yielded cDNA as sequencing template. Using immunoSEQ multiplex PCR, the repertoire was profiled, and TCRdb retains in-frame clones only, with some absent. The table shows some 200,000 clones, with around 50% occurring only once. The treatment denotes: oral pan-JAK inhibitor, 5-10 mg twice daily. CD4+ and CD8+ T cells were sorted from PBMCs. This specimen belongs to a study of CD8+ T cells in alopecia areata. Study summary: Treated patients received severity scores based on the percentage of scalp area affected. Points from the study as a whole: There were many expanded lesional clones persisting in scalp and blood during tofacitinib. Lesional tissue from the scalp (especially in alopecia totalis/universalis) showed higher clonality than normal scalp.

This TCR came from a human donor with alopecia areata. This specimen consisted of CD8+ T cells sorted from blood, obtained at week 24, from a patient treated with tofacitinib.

The CDR3 here is CASSLGWSEAFF. CDR3 DNA sequence: TGTGCCAGCAGCTTGGGGTGGTCTGAAGCTTTCTTT. The chain combines TRBV13 with TRBJ1-1; D unclear. CDR1 and CDR2 from the germline V gene are PRHDT and FYEKMQ (reference sequence). This CDR3 spans 12 amino acids. Trimming took off 3 bases at V and 6 bases at J, with 8 bases between the two ends.